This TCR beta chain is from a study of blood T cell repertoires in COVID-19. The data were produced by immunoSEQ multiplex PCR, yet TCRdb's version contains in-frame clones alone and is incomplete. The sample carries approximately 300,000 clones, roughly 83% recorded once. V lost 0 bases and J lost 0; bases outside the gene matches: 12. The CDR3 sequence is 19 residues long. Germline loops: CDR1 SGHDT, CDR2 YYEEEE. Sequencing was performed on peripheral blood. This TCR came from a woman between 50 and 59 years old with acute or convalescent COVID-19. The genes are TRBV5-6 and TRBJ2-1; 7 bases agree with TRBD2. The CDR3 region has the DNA TGTGCCAGCAGCTTGGATCTCGGTGGGGCGGGAGTCTCCTACAATGAGCAGTTCTTC. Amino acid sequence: CASSLDLGGAGVSYNEQFF.